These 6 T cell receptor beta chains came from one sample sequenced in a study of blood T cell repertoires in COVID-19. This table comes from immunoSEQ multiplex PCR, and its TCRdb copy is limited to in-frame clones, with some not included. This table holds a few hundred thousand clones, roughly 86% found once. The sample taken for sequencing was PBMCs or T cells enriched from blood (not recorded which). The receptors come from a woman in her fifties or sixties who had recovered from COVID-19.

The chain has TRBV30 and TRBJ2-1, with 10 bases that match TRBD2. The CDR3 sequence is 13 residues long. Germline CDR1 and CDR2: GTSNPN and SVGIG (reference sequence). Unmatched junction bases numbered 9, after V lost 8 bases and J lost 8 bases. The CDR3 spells CARASGSNYEQFF. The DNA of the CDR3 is TGTGCCCGAGCTAGCGGGAGTAACTATGAGCAGTTCTTC. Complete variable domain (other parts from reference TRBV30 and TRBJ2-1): SQTIHQWPATLVQPVGSPLSLECTVEGTSNPNLYWYRQAAGRGLQLLFYSVGIGQISSEVPQNLSASRPQDRQFILSSKKLLLSDSGFYLCARASGSNYEQFFGPGTRLTVL.

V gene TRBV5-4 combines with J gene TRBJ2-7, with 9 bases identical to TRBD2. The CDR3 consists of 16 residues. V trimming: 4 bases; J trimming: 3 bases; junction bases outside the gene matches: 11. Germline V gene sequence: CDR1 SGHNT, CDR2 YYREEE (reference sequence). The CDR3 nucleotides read TGTGCCAGCAGCCAGAAAAATAGCGGGAGAATCTACGAGCAGTACTTC. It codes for CASSQKNSGRIYEQYF.

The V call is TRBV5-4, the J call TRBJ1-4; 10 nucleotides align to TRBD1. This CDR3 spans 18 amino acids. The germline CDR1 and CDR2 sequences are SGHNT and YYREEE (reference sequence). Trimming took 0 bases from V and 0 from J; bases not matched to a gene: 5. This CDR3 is CASSLAGQGGSTNEKLFF. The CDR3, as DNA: TGTGCCAGCAGCTTGGCAGGACAGGGGGGGTCAACTAATGAAAAACTGTTTTTT.

The DNA of the CDR3 is TGTGCCAGTTCGGGAGGGAGCGGGCAGTTCTTC. It encodes CASSGGSGQFF. The genes are TRBV19 and TRBJ2-1; 8 bases are a match to TRBD2. The CDR3 contains 11 residues. With 8 bases clipped from V and 12 bases from J, the junction kept 6 bases outside the gene matches. Germline lookup yields CDR1 LNHDA and CDR2 SQIVND (reference sequence).

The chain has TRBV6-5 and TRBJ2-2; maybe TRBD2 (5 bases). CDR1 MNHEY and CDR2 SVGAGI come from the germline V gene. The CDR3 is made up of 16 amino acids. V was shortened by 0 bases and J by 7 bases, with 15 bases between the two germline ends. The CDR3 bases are TGTGCCAGCAGTTACTCTACGGGGTGGAATTTCGGGGAGCTGTTTTTT. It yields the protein CASSYSTGWNFGELFF.

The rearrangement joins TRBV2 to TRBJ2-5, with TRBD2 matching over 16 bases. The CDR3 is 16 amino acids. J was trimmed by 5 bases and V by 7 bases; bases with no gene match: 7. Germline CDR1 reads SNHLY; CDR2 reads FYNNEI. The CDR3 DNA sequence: TGTGCCAGCACCCCTTCGGGACTAGCGGGAGGGGAGACCCAGTACTTC. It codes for CASTPSGLAGGETQYF.